Listed below are T cell receptor beta chains from one sample, sequenced in a study of neurological immune-mediated disorders. TCRdb re-called the 5' RACE reads through MiXCR, storing one row per CDR3 protein. The repertoire holds approximately 100,000 distinct CDR3 sequences, with 3% to 4% as singletons. The sample taken for sequencing was PBMCs. These receptor sequences come from a woman aged 45-59 years with multiple sclerosis. The CDR3 runs from the conserved cysteine through the conserved F or W. A D gene is named only where the DNA matches it firmly. Size values are once, few and many counts, or a class for expanded clones, and some rows have none.

j_gene,abundance,v_gene,d_gene,CDR3nt,CDR3aa
TRBJ2-3,many,TRBV28,.,TGTGCCAGCAGCCGTAGGGGGGACACAGATACGCAGTATTTT,CASSRRGDTDTQYF
TRBJ2-3,many,TRBV5-1,TRBD1,TGCGCCAGCAGCTTGGAGACAGGGAGTAGTGCAGATACGCAGTATTTT,CASSLETGSSADTQYF
TRBJ2-3,.,TRBV20-1,TRBD1,TGCAGTGCTAGGAGACCGGGACAGTGGACAGATACGCAGTATTTT,CSARRPGQWTDTQYF
TRBJ1-5,many,TRBV7-2,.,TGTGCCAGCAGCTTTTACGGGGGTGAGGGCAATCAGCCCCAGCATTTT,CASSFYGGEGNQPQHF
TRBJ2-1,many,TRBV6-2/TRBV6-3,TRBD1,TGTGCCAGCAGGGATCCGGGACAGGGAACCTACAATGAGCAGTTCTTC,CASRDPGQGTYNEQFF
TRBJ1-1,many,TRBV7-9,.,TGTGCCAGCAGAGCTGGGGCTGAAGCTTTCTTT,CASRAGAEAFF
TRBJ2-5,many,TRBV11-2,TRBD2,TGTGCCAGCAGCCCCGGGGGGGTGGAGACCCAGTACTTC,CASSPGGVETQYF
TRBJ2-1,many,TRBV20-1,TRBD2,TGCAGTGCTAGAGAACTAGCGGGAGGATACAATGAGCAGTTCTTC,CSARELAGGYNEQFF
TRBJ2-1,many,TRBV4-3,.,TGCGCCAGCAGCCCCCTAAGGGGCAATGAGCAGTTCTTC,CASSPLRGNEQFF
TRBJ2-5,many,TRBV20-1,.,TGCAGTGCTGGAGGGGGAGGGGATGAGACCCAGTACTTC,CSAGGGGDETQYF
TRBJ1-6,many,TRBV6-5,.,TGTGCCACTACCTTATTTGGCGGGGGAGGTTCACCCCTCCACTTT,CATTLFGGGGSPLHF
TRBJ1-4,.,TRBV4-3,.,TGCGCCAGCAGCCAAGGCCAGGGACTCAACAGTGATGAAAAACTGTTTTTT,CASSQGQGLNSDEKLFF
TRBJ1-1,many,TRBV12-3/TRBV12-4,.,TGTGCCAGCAGAAGACAGGTTAGGAAGAACACTGAAGCTTTCTTT,CASRRQVRKNTEAFF
TRBJ2-7,many,TRBV27,.,TGTGCCAGCAGCAGTATCCCGGGGAGTGAGCAGTACTTC,CASSSIPGSEQYF
TRBJ2-6,few,TRBV18,.,TGTGCCAGCGGGAGGTCAGCAGGGTTCGGGGCCAACGTCCTGACTTTC,CASGRSAGFGANVLTF
TRBJ1-4,many,TRBV4-3,TRBD1,TGCGCCAGCAGCCATGGGACAGCAACTAATGAAAAACTGTTTTTT,CASSHGTATNEKLFF
TRBJ2-7,many,TRBV11-2,TRBD2,TGTGCCAGCAGTTTCACTAGCGGGGGGGCCCACGAGCAGTACTTC,CASSFTSGGAHEQYF
TRBJ2-3,many,TRBV15,.,TGTGCCACCAGCAGAGATCCAGCGACTAGCACAGATACGCAGTATTTT,CATSRDPATSTDTQYF
TRBJ1-1,many,TRBV6-5,.,TGTGCCAGCAGAATCCAGGGCCCGTGGACTGAAGCTTTCTTT,CASRIQGPWTEAFF
TRBJ2-6,many,TRBV5-1,.,TGCGCCAGCAGCTTGGTTCTCTCTGGGGCCAACGTCCTGACTTTC,CASSLVLSGANVLTF
TRBJ1-3,.,TRBV7-2,.,TGTGCCAGCAGCAACCGGGGGGGGCTCGGAAACACCATATATTTT,CASSNRGGLGNTIYF
TRBJ2-1,many,TRBV12-3/TRBV12-4,.,TGTGCCAGCAGGGCCCTTATGCGGAGGAGAGACAATGAGCAGTTCTTC,CASRALMRRRDNEQFF
TRBJ2-1,many,TRBV15,TRBD2,TGTGCCACCAGCAGCGGAACTAGCGGGGGGTCGAATTACAATGAGCAGTTCTTC,CATSSGTSGGSNYNEQFF
TRBJ1-3,many,TRBV20-1,.,TGCAGTGCCAGCGCCGAAGGTCTGAGGTTTGGAAACACCATATATTTT,CSASAEGLRFGNTIYF
TRBJ2-7,many,TRBV7-2,.,TGTGCCAGCAGCTTAATGTCCGGGGGGCGGAACTACGAGCAGTACTTC,CASSLMSGGRNYEQYF
TRBJ2-1,many,TRBV7-2,TRBD2,TGTGCCAGCACCTCGGGGGGGGAGCAGTTCTTC,CASTSGGEQFF
TRBJ1-4,many,TRBV7-9,.,TGTGCCAGCAGCACAAACGGGCGGGAAAAACTGTTTTTT,CASSTNGREKLFF
TRBJ2-1,many,TRBV18,TRBD1,TGTGCCAGCTCACCAACGACAGGGGCCTACAATGAGCAGTTCTTC,CASSPTTGAYNEQFF
TRBJ2-7,few,TRBV20-1,.,TGCAGTGCTAGGTCGGCTTTTTCCTACGAGCAGTACTTC,CSARSAFSYEQYF
TRBJ1-5,many,TRBV19,TRBD1,TGTGCCAGTAGTATGGGGGACAGATTGGGTCAGCCCCAGCATTTT,CASSMGDRLGQPQHF
TRBJ2-3,many,TRBV20-1,.,TGCAGTGCGCCAGGCGGTAGCACAGATACGCAGTATTTT,CSAPGGSTDTQYF
TRBJ2-5,many,TRBV7-2,.,TGTGCCAGCAGCTTAGTAGGGGGGGAGACCCAGTACTTC,CASSLVGGETQYF
TRBJ2-5,many,TRBV9,TRBD2,TGTGCCAGCAGCGACGGGACTAGGGAGACCCAGTACTTC,CASSDGTRETQYF